The 20 T cell receptor beta chains below come from one sample, sequenced in a study of control samples from healthy donors and cancer patients. This table comes from immunoSEQ multiplex PCR, and its TCRdb copy is limited to in-frame clones, with some not included. Seen here are tens of thousands of clones, 95% to 96% observed once, and the top ten hold 1.5% to 2%. Sequencing used blood. Receptor source: a woman aged 25 to 39 in good health.

This clone showed up just once. The chain couples TRBV19 to TRBJ2-7; 7 positions match TRBD1. The V and J ends lost 0 bases and 2 bases, in that order; junction bases with no gene match: 7. Germline CDR1 is LNHDA and CDR2 is SQIVND (reference sequence). This CDR3 region has 16 residues. CDR3 protein: CASSIDLVQGTYEQYF. The CDR3, as DNA: TGTGCCAGTAGTATAGATCTTGTACAGGGGACCTACGAGCAGTACTTC.

This clone occurred a few times. This same CDR3 is encoded by further DNA sequences in the sample. The genes are TRBV7-2 and TRBJ2-3; unclear D gene. From germline, CDR1 is SGHTA and CDR2 FQGNSA. Trimming shortened V by 1 base and J by 3 bases, and 2 bases separated the two germline ends. The CDR3 extends over 12 amino acids. The CDR3: CASSLGTDTQYF. Written as DNA, the CDR3 is TGTGCCAGCAGCTTAGGAACAGATACGCAGTATTTT. Using reference TRBV7-2 and TRBJ2-3 for the parts outside the CDR3, the full variable domain is GAGVSQSPSNKVTEKGKDVELRCDPISGHTALYWYRQSLGQGLEFLIYFQGNSAPDKSGLPSDRFSAERTGGSVSTLTIQRTQQEDSAVYLCASSLGTDTQYFGPGTRLTVL.

The CDR3: CASSFGTSNTGELFF. The DNA for the CDR3 is TGCGCCAGCAGCTTCGGGACATCGAACACCGGGGAGCTGTTTTTT. The chain carries TRBV5-1 and TRBJ2-2; tentatively, D is TRBD1 (6 bases). Germline V gives CDR1 SGHRS, CDR2 YFSETQ. The CDR3 consists of 15 residues. Trimming pared 2 bases from V and 0 bases from J, leaving 8 bases between.

The chain links TRBV7-6 to TRBJ1-3, with TRBD1 as a possible D gene (6 bases). Germline loops: CDR1 SGHVS, CDR2 FNYEAQ. CDR3 size: 17 residues. Trimming took 7 bases from V and 3 from J, leaving 22 bases between them. As DNA, the CDR3 is TGTGCCAGCACCCCAATCCAGGGGTCGGCCTTTGGAAACACCATATATTTT. Translating gives CASTPIQGSAFGNTIYF.

The chain joins TRBV18 to TRBJ2-1; 7 bases match TRBD2. The CDR3 consists of 18 residues. V gave up 4 bases and J gave up 8 bases; unmatched junction bases: 20. Germline lookup yields CDR1 KGHSH and CDR2 LQKENI. The CDR3 region is CASSRDRGRAVGKDEQFF. In nucleotides, the CDR3 is TGTGCCAGCTCACGCGACCGTGGGAGGGCGGTAGGAAAGGATGAGCAGTTCTTC.

The chain has TRBV19 and TRBJ2-1, with D maybe TRBD2 (6 bases). The V end lost 4 bases, the J end lost 4 bases, and 8 bases lay between the germline ends. Germline CDR1 is LNHDA and CDR2 is SQIVND (reference sequence). The CDR3 consists of 13 residues. This CDR3 reads CASSTRGYNEQFF. In DNA, the CDR3 is TGTGCCAGTAGTACACGGGGGTACAATGAGCAGTTCTTC. Drawing the rest from reference TRBV19 and TRBJ2-1, the complete variable domain is DGGITQSPKYLFRKEGQNVTLSCEQNLNHDAMYWYRQDPGQGLRLIYYSQIVNDFQKGDIAEGYSVSREKKESFPLTVTSAQKNPTAFYLCASSTRGYNEQFFGPGTRLTVL.

The CDR3 DNA follows: TGCGCCAGCAGCTTGATGTGGGGGACAGGGGGCGAAAAACTGTTTTTT. It specifies CASSLMWGTGGEKLFF. The J gene is TRBJ1-4, the V gene TRBV5-1, with 12 bases matching TRBD1. Germline trimming cut 1 base from V and 8 bases from J; bases unmatched to any gene: 6. Germline V gene sequence: CDR1 SGHRS, CDR2 YFSETQ. The CDR3 is 16 amino acids.

Here the CDR3 DNA reads TGCAGCGTGCGGGAAATGCAAGAGACCCAGTACTTC. Amino acids: CSVREMQETQYF. The genes are TRBV29-1 and TRBJ2-5; a weak D match, TRBD2 (6 bases). This CDR3 is built from 12 residues. Germline V gives CDR1 SQVTM, CDR2 ANQGSEA. V shed 6 bases and J shed 2 bases, with 10 bases lying between them. The full variable domain, in which reference TRBV29-1 and TRBJ2-5 provide the parts outside the CDR3, is SAVISQKPSRDICQRGTSLTIQCQVDSQVTMMFWYRQQPGQSLTLIATANQGSEATYESGFVIDKFPISRPNLTFSTLTVSNMSPEDSSIYLCSVREMQETQYFGPGTRLLVL.

The chain combines TRBV10-3 with TRBJ1-1, with no clear D. The germline V gene encodes CDR1 ENHRY and CDR2 SYGVKD. The CDR3 sequence is 14 residues long. Trimming took off 2 bases at V and 0 bases at J, with 7 bases between the two ends. This CDR3 reads CAISERQMNTEAFF. The CDR3 region has the DNA TGTGCCATCAGTGAGAGGCAGATGAACACTGAAGCTTTCTTT.

The chain joins TRBV5-5 to TRBJ2-7; 8 bases map to TRBD2. The V gene end was trimmed by 1 base and the J gene end by 2 bases; junction bases not matched to a gene: 5. This CDR3 is 15 amino acids long. Germline values: CDR1 SGHKS, CDR2 YYEKEE (reference sequence). CDR3 bases: TGTGCCAGCAGCTTGTCACTAGCGGTTACCTACGAGCAGTACTTC. This gives the protein CASSLSLAVTYEQYF.

This rearrangement joins TRBV20-1 to TRBJ2-5; 7 bases match TRBD2. This CDR3 region has 11 residues. V dropped 7 bases and J dropped 3; count of bases not matched to a gene: 2. Per the germline V gene, CDR1 is DFQATT and CDR2 is SNEGSKA (reference sequence). Here the CDR3 DNA reads TGCAGTGGTGGGAGGGAAGAGACCCAGTACTTC. Encoded protein: CSGGREETQYF.

The chain employs TRBV28 and TRBJ2-7, with TRBD2 matching over 7 bases. Trimming at V came to 5 bases and at J to 3 bases, leaving 4 bases not matched to a gene. CDR1 MDHEN and CDR2 SYDVKM come from the germline V gene. The CDR3 loop spans 13 amino acids. CDR3 amino acids: CASSPGTNYEQYF. CDR3 sequence (DNA): TGTGCCAGCAGTCCCGGGACTAACTACGAGCAGTACTTC.

This clone has only one observation. This chain connects TRBV25-1 to TRBJ1-6; D gene uncertain. The germline gives CDR1 MGHDK, CDR2 SYGVNS. The V end was cut by 7 bases, the J end by 0 bases, with 10 bases between. The CDR3 loop spans 15 amino acids. The CDR3 here is CASMNGNSYNSPLHF. CDR3 bases: TGTGCCAGCATGAACGGGAACTCCTATAATTCACCCCTCCACTTT.

This clone turned up a few times. The V and J genes are TRBV23-1 and TRBJ1-2, with 7 bases aligning to TRBD1. TRBV23-1 is labeled an ORF, and its function is uncertain. V lost 7 bases to trimming and J lost 5 bases; unmatched junction nucleotides: 10. The CDR3 totals 14 residues. The CDR3 loop reads CASTRTGLIYGYTF. The DNA of the CDR3 is TGCGCCAGCACCCGGACAGGTCTAATATATGGCTACACCTTC.

The chain has TRBV2 and TRBJ2-3, with 11 positions matching TRBD1. Germline values: CDR1 SNHLY, CDR2 FYNNEI. The junction had 7 bases not matched to a gene; V was cut back by 5 bases and J by 3 bases. This CDR3 has 16 amino acids. The CDR3 reads CASSYTGTGGTDTQYF. The CDR3 region has the DNA TGTGCCAGCAGTTATACCGGGACAGGGGGTACAGATACGCAGTATTTT.

V and J are TRBV6-1 and TRBJ2-2, with D possibly TRBD1 on 5 matching bases. The V end lost 0 bases, the J end lost 3 bases, and 5 bases lay between the germline ends. CDR3 length: 14 residues. CDR1 is MNHNS, CDR2 SASEGT, per germline. The DNA for the CDR3 is TGTGCCAGCAGTGAAGCAGGGGACACCGGGGAGCTGTTTTTT. It translates to CASSEAGDTGELFF.

The chain combines TRBV5-5 with TRBJ2-4; TRBD1 agrees at 7 bases. V was pared by 5 bases and J by 6 bases, with 11 bases of the junction left unmatched. CDR1 and CDR2 (germline): SGHKS, YYEKEE (reference sequence). The CDR3 has 15 residues. CDR3 amino acids: CASSRDRAEGNIQYF. The CDR3 DNA reads as TGTGCCAGCAGTCGAGACAGGGCCGAGGGAAACATTCAGTACTTC.

V and J are TRBV19 and TRBJ1-4; TRBD1 matches at 7 bases. V lost 0 bases, J lost 8 bases, and 6 bases stayed unmatched. CDR3 length: 15 amino acids. The V gene's germline CDR1 is LNHDA and CDR2 SQIVND (reference sequence). The CDR3 nucleotides are TGTGCCAGTAGTATAGACGTGACAGGGCCGGAAAAACTGTTTTTT. It encodes CASSIDVTGPEKLFF.

The genes are TRBV30 and TRBJ2-1; perhaps TRBD2 as D (5 bases). V was pared by 4 bases and J by 4 bases, with 11 bases between. The length of the CDR3 is 13 residues. Germline CDR1 reads GTSNPN; CDR2 reads SVGIG (reference sequence). DNA for the CDR3: TGTGCCTGGACCAACGGGGTTTACAATGAGCAGTTCTTC. Its protein product is CAWTNGVYNEQFF.

The gene calls are TRBV5-5 and TRBJ2-6; no clear D. The CDR3 is 13 residues long. With 2 bases removed from V and 4 bases from J, the gap between germline ends came to 4 bases. Looked up from germline, CDR1 is SGHKS and CDR2 is YYEKEE (reference sequence). CDR3 nucleotide sequence: TGTGCCAGCAGCTTCGCGGGGGCCAACGTCCTGACTTTC. Amino acid sequence: CASSFAGANVLTF.